Listed here are 15 T cell receptor beta chains from one sample, sequenced in a study of cytomegalovirus exposure and HLA in healthy donors. Sequencing was performed with immunoSEQ multiplex PCR; in TCRdb, only in-frame clones are kept and a portion is missing. The table lists around 160,000 clones, approximately 90% of them singletons. The sequenced sample consisted of PBMCs. Source of these receptors: a man aged 18-30 years in good health and CMV-seronegative.

The chain has TRBV7-9 and TRBJ2-2, with TRBD1 matching over 7 bases. The CDR3 consists of 15 residues. Germline V gives CDR1 SEHNR, CDR2 FQNEAQ (reference sequence). Trimming took 6 bases from V and 5 from J; bases not matched to a gene: 9. The DNA of the CDR3 is TGTGCCAGCAGTCTCCGGACAGGCGAGACCGGGGAGCTGTTTTTT. This translates into CASSLRTGETGELFF.

The V gene is TRBV10-1, the J gene TRBJ2-3; tentatively, D is TRBD1 (5 bases). Germline values: CDR1 WNHNN, CDR2 SYGVQD (reference sequence). The CDR3 covers 14 residues. V dropped 9 bases and J dropped 2 bases, with 15 bases sitting between them. CDR3 nucleotide sequence: TGCGCCAGTAAGGGTCCAGGGCCCACAGATACGCAGTATTTT. Its translation is CASKGPGPTDTQYF.

The rearrangement uses TRBV19 and TRBJ2-1, with D maybe TRBD2 (5 bases). Germline V lookup: CDR1 LNHDA, CDR2 SQIVND (reference sequence). This CDR3 comprises 16 residues. V was pared by 1 base and J by 5 bases, with 15 bases between. DNA for the CDR3: TGTGCCAGTAGTATAGCCCGGCCCAGCGGACACAATGAGCAGTTCTTC. Amino acid sequence: CASSIARPSGHNEQFF.

In this sample, this clone turned up once. J is TRBJ2-5 and V is TRBV9, with 7 bases aligning to TRBD1. V was clipped by 0 bases and J by 1 base; unmatched bases: 6. The CDR3 loop spans 16 amino acids. Germline lookup yields CDR1 SGDLS and CDR2 YYNGEE. CDR3 sequence (DNA): TGTGCCAGCAGCGTAGAGGGGGCAGTAGCCCAAGAGACCCAGTACTTC. Protein: CASSVEGAVAQETQYF.

The V gene is TRBV9, the J gene TRBJ2-2, with TRBD1 matching 9 bases. Germline-derived CDR1 and CDR2 are SGDLS and YYNGEE. After removal of 4 bases from V and 4 bases from J, the junction contained 11 bases not matched to a gene. There are 17 residues in the CDR3. CDR3 in DNA: TGTGCCAGCAGCCCCCGGGACAGGGAGATAGGCACCGGGGAGCTGTTTTTT. Amino acids: CASSPRDREIGTGELFF.

This chain links TRBV6-5 with TRBJ1-1; possibly TRBD1 for D (5 bases). The V and J ends lost 7 bases and 6 bases respectively, with 12 bases between them. In germline, CDR1 is MNHEY, CDR2 SVGAGI. This CDR3 is built from 12 residues. The CDR3 sequence is CASTGRGAEAFF. CDR3 DNA: TGTGCCAGCACCGGGCGGGGGGCTGAAGCTTTCTTT.

The chain uses TRBV25-1 and TRBJ1-1; D possibly corresponds to TRBD1 (6 bases). Trimming stripped 6 bases from V and 5 bases from J, with 16 bases between. The CDR3 is made up of 14 amino acids. In germline, CDR1 is MGHDK, CDR2 SYGVNS. The CDR3 DNA follows: TGTGCCAGCAGCCATCCGGGGGGCCTGACTGAAGCTTTCTTT. As protein: CASSHPGGLTEAFF. The variable domain in full, with the rest retrieved from reference TRBV25-1 and TRBJ1-1, is EADIYQTPRYLVIGTGKKITLECSQTMGHDKMYWYQQDPGMELHLIHYSYGVNSTEKGDLSSESTVSRIRTEHFPLTLESARPSHTSQYLCASSHPGGLTEAFFGQGTRLTVV.

V and J are TRBV5-5 and TRBJ2-3, with TRBD2 matching 10 bases. CDR3 length: 15 residues. The V and J ends lost 1 base and 3 bases, in that order; junction bases with no gene match: 2. From germline, CDR1 is SGHKS and CDR2 YYEKEE (reference sequence). Here the CDR3 reads CASSLSGRGTDTQYF. DNA of the CDR3: TGTGCCAGCAGCTTGAGCGGGAGGGGTACAGATACGCAGTATTTT.

There are a few counts of this clone. This rearrangement joins TRBV19 to TRBJ2-5; 8 nucleotides agree with TRBD1. Trimming removed 6 bases from V and 5 bases from J; junction bases left unmatched: 5. This CDR3 has 13 residues. In germline, CDR1 is LNHDA, CDR2 SQIVND (reference sequence). The CDR3 nucleotides are TGTGCCAGTAGCCGACAGGGGCGGGAGACCCAGTACTTC. Amino acids: CASSRQGRETQYF.

This clone was counted a single time. The rearrangement joins TRBV2 to TRBJ2-1, with TRBD2 matching 9 bases. Germline CDR1 and CDR2: SNHLY and FYNNEI. V was pared by 2 bases and J by 9 bases, with 8 bases of the junction left unmatched. This CDR3 contains 15 residues. CDR3 in amino acids: CASSERASGVGEQFF. The CDR3 region has the DNA TGTGCCAGCAGTGAACGGGCTAGCGGGGTTGGTGAGCAGTTCTTC.

The V and J genes are TRBV6-5 and TRBJ1-4; D gene uncertain. V gave up 2 bases and J gave up 8 bases, with 18 bases separating them. CDR1 and CDR2 (germline): MNHEY, SVGAGI. The CDR3 runs 16 residues. The CDR3 reads CASSYRPAGGGEKLFF. The CDR3 DNA reads as TGTGCCAGCAGTTACCGTCCCGCTGGAGGCGGGGAAAAACTGTTTTTT.

CDR3 coding DNA: TGCAGCGTTGAAGAGGAAGGGAGGCGGGAGACCCAGTACTTC. Protein: CSVEEEGRRETQYF. The rearrangement links TRBV29-1 to TRBJ2-5, with D possibly matching TRBD2 (6 bases). V was pared by 0 bases and J by 5 bases, with 13 bases between. Germline V lookup: CDR1 SQVTM, CDR2 ANQGSEA. The CDR3 spans 14 residues.

The chain is built from TRBV10-3 and TRBJ2-3; a possible D gene is TRBD1 (6 bases). Germline V lookup: CDR1 ENHRY, CDR2 SYGVKD. CDR3 size: 13 residues. The germline V and J ends were trimmed by 7 bases and 3 bases, with 11 bases remaining between them. DNA for the CDR3: TGTGCCATCACAAGACAGGTAACAGATACGCAGTATTTT. Translating it yields CAITRQVTDTQYF.

V and J are TRBV7-9 and TRBJ2-1, with D hard to call. Germline CDR1 reads SEHNR; CDR2 reads FQNEAQ (reference sequence). This CDR3 has 14 amino acids. V lost 2 bases to trimming and J lost 7 bases, with 12 bases between them. In DNA, the CDR3 is TGTGCCAGCAGCTTATCGGGTAGAGCTAATGAGCAGTTCTTC. Translated: CASSLSGRANEQFF.

The table lists this clone with a few counts. The chain employs TRBV7-9 and TRBJ1-2; TRBD1 is a possible D gene (5 bases). CDR1 and CDR2 from the germline V gene are SEHNR and FQNEAQ (reference sequence). Trimming took off 2 bases at V and 0 bases at J, with 10 bases between the two ends. This CDR3 comprises 15 residues. CDR3 DNA sequence: TGTGCCAGCAGCTTAACGCCAGGGACTAACTATGGCTACACCTTC. Encoded protein: CASSLTPGTNYGYTF.